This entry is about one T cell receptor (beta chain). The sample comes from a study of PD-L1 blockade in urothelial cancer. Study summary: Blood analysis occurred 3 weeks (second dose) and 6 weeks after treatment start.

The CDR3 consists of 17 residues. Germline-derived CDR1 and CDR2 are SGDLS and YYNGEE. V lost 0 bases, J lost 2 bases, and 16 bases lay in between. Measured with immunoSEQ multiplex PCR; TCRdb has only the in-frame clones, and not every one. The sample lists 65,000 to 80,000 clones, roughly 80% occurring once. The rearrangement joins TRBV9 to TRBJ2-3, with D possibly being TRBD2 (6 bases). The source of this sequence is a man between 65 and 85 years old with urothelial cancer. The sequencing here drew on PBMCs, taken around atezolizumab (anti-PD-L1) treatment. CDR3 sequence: CASSVEPASVYTDTQYF. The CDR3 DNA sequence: TGTGCCAGCAGCGTAGAGCCGGCTAGCGTTTACACAGATACGCAGTATTTT.